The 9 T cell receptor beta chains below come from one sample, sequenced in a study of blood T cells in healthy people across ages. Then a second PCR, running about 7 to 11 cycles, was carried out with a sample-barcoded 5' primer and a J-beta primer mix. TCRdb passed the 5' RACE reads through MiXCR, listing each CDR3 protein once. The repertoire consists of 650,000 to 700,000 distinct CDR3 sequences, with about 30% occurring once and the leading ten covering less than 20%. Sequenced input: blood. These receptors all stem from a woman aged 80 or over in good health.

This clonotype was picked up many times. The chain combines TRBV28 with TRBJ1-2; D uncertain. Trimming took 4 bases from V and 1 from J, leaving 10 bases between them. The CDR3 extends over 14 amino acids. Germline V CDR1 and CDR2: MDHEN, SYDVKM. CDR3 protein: CASSSSTFNYGYTF. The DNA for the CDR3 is TGTGCCAGCAGTTCCTCGACATTTAACTATGGCTACACCTTC.

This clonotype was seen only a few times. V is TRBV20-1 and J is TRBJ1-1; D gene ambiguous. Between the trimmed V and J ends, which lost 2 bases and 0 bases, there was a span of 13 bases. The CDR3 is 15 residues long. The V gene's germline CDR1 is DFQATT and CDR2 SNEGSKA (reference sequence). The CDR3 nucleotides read TGCAGTGCTAGAAGTGTGGAGGGATTGAACACTGAAGCTTTCTTT. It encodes CSARSVEGLNTEAFF.

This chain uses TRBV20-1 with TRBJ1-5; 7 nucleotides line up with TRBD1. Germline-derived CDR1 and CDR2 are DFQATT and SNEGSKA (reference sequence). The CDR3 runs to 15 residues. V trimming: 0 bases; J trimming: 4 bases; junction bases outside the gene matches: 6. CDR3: CSAREPGQLNQPQHF. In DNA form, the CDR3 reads TGCAGTGCTAGAGAACCGGGACAGCTTAATCAGCCCCAGCATTTT.

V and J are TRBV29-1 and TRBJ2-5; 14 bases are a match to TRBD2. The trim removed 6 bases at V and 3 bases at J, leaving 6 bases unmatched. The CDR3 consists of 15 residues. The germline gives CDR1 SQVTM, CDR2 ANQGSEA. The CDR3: CSVAGTSGGEETQYF. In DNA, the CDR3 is TGCAGCGTCGCCGGGACTAGCGGGGGAGAAGAGACCCAGTACTTC. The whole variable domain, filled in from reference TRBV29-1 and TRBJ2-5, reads SAVISQKPSRDICQRGTSLTIQCQVDSQVTMMFWYRQQPGQSLTLIATANQGSEATYESGFVIDKFPISRPNLTFSTLTVSNMSPEDSSIYLCSVAGTSGGEETQYFGPGTRLLVL.

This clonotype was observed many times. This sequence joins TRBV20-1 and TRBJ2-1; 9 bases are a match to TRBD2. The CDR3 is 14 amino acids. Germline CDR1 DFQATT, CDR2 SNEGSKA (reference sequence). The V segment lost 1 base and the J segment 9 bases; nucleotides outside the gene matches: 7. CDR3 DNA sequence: TGCAGTGCTAGAGGTGGCGGGGGGGCCGGTGAGCAGTTCTTC. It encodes CSARGGGGAGEQFF.

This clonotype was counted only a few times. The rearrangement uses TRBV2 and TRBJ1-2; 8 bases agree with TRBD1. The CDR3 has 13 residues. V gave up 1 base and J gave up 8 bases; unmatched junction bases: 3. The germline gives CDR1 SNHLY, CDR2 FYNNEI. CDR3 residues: CASSEDRGKGYTF. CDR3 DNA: TGTGCCAGCAGTGAAGACAGGGGGAAAGGCTACACCTTC. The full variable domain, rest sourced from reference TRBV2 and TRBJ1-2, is EPEVTQTPSHQVTQMGQEVILRCVPISNHLYFYWYRQILGQKVEFLVSFYNNEISEKSEIFDDQFSVERPDGSNFTLKIRSTKLEDSAMYFCASSEDRGKGYTFGSGTRLTVV.

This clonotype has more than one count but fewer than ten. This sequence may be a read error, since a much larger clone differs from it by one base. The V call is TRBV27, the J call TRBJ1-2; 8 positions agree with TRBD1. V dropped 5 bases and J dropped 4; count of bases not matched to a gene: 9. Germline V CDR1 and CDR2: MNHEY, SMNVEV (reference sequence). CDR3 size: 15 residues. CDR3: CASSQGQAHPYGYTF. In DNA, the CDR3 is TGTGCCAGCAGTCAGGGACAGGCACATCCCTATGGCTACACCTTC.

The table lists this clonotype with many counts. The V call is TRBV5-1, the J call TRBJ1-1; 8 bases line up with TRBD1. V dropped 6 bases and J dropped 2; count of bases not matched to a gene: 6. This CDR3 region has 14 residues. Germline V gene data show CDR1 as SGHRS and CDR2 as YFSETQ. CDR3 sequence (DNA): TGCGCCAGCACCTGGACAGGGCCCAACACTGAAGCTTTCTTT. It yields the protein CASTWTGPNTEAFF.

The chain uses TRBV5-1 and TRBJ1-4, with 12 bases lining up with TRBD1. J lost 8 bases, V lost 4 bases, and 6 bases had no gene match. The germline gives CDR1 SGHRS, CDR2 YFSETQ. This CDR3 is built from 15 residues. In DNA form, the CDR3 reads TGCGCCAGCAGCCGGGACAGGGGGCCTAGAGAAAAACTGTTTTTT. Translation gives CASSRDRGPREKLFF. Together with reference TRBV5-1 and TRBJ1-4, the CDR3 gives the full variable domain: KAGVTQTPRYLIKTRGQQVTLSCSPISGHRSVSWYQQTPGQGLQFLFEYFSETQRNKGNFPGRFSGRQFSNSRSEMNVSTLELGDSALYLCASSRDRGPREKLFFGSGTQLSVL.